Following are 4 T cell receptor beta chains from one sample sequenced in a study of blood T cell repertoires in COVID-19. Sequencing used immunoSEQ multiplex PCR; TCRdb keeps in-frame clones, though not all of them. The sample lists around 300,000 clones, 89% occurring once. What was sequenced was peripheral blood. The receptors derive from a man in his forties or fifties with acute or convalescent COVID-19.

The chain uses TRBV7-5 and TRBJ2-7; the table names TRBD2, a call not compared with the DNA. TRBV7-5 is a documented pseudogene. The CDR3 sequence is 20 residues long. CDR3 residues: CARSLGRRTSGATTSYEQYF. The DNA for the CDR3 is TGTGCCAGAAGCTTAGGACGTAGGACTAGCGGGGCCACTACGTCCTACGAGCAGTACTTC.

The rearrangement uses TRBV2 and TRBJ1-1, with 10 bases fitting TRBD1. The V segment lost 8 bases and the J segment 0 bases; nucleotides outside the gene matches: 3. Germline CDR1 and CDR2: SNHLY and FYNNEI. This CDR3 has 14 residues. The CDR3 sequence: CASGTGALNTEAFF. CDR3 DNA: TGTGCCAGCGGGACAGGGGCTCTGAACACTGAAGCTTTCTTT.

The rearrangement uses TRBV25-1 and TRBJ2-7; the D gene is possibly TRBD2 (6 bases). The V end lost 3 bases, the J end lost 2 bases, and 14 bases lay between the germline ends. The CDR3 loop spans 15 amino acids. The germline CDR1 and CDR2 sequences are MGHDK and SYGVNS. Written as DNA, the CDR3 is TGTGCCAGCAGTGACCGGCGGGGATGGACCTACGAGCAGTACTTC. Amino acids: CASSDRRGWTYEQYF.

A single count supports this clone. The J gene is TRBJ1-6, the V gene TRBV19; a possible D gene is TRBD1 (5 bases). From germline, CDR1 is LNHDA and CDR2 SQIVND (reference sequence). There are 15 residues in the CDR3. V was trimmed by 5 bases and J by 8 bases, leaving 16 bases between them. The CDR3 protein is CASSRQGWEDSPLHF. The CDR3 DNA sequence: TGTGCCAGTAGTCGCCAGGGTTGGGAAGATTCACCCCTCCACTTT. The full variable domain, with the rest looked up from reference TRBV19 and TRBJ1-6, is DGGITQSPKYLFRKEGQNVTLSCEQNLNHDAMYWYRQDPGQGLRLIYYSQIVNDFQKGDIAEGYSVSREKKESFPLTVTSAQKNPTAFYLCASSRQGWEDSPLHFGNGTRLTVT.